This TCR beta chain came from a study of CD8 T cells in ankylosing spondylitis. In regard to this clonotype: Its cognate antigen is unknown.

Study-wide findings and caveats: Existing reports had already noted some motif variants in reactive arthritis synovial fluid and blood. Disease-associated clones were reportedly significantly overrepresented in matched ankylosing spondylitis synovial fluid. About 8 highly homologous variants made up a TCR beta motif, and this motif appeared characteristic of ankylosing spondylitis blood.

V shed 4 bases and J shed 0 bases, with 14 bases lying between them. Germline CDR1 reads DFQATT; CDR2 reads SNEGSKA (reference sequence). This CDR3 is 15 amino acids long. TCRdb used MiXCR to reprocess the 5' RACE reads, holding one entry per CDR3 protein. The data contain more than 300,000 distinct CDR3 sequences, 8% of them seen just once; the ten biggest clones take up about 15%. This TCR was sampled from a male donor with ankylosing spondylitis. This rearrangement joins TRBV20-1 to TRBJ2-3; perhaps TRBD2 as D (6 bases). The sequenced sample was blood, either unsorted or a sorted T cell fraction (not recorded which). The chain's CDR3 is CSATHGGGSTDTQYF. The CDR3 DNA follows: TGCAGTGCTACACATGGGGGAGGCAGCACAGATACGCAGTATTTT.